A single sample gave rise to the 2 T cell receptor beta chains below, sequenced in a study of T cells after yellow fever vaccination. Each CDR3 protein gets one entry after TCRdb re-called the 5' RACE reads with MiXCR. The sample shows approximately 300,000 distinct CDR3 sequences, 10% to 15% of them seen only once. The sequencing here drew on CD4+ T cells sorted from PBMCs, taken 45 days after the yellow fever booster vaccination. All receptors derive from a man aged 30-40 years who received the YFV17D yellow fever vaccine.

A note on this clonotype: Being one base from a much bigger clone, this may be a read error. Here the CDR3 reads CASSLEVRCNEQFF. The CDR3 coding sequence is TGCGCCAGCAGCTTGGAGGTCAGATGCAATGAGCAGTTCTTC. The chain employs TRBV5-1 and TRBJ2-1; D is unresolved. V shed 0 bases and J shed 6 bases, with 10 bases lying between them. The CDR3 is 14 residues long. CDR1 is SGHRS, CDR2 YFSETQ, per germline.

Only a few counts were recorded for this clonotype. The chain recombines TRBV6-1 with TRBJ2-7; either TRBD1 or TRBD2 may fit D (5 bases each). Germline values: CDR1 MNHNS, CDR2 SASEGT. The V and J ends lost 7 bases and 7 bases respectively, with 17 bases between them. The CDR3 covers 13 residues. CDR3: CASTSARGAEQYF. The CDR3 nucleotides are TGTGCCAGCACCTCCGCCCGGGGCGCAGAGCAGTACTTC.